This T cell receptor (beta chain) was sequenced during a study of blood T cell repertoires in COVID-19. Turning to the study itself: There were acute and convalescent COVID-19 samples, and they came from the United States, Italy and Spain. Sample material is recorded as cDNA or gDNA derived from T cells, B-cell-depleted T cells, or PBMCs.

Original processing notes: Scientists estimated how many nucleated cells there were by amplifying reference gene primers. Sequencing used immunoSEQ multiplex PCR; TCRdb keeps in-frame clones, though not all of them. The D gene and trimming were derived from the DNA, and the V and J assignments and clone size from that table. The sample records 140,000 to 150,000 clones, over 80% being singletons. Germline assignment: CDR1 KGHSH and CDR2 LQKENI. CDR3 length: 13 residues. Between the trimmed V and J ends, which lost 3 bases and 5 bases, there was a span of 11 bases. This receptor was obtained from a man between 45 and 60 years old who had recovered from COVID-19. V gene TRBV18 combines with J gene TRBJ2-7; a possible D gene is TRBD2 (6 bases). Specimen: peripheral blood. CDR3 bases: TGTGCCAGCTCACCTAACCGGGGGAACGAGCAGTACTTC. Translated, it gives CASSPNRGNEQYF.